This TCR beta chain was found in a study of shared clonotypes between healthy human individuals. Findings and limits, study-wide: A small donor pool kept down the genetic and exposure-history diversity that was represented.

Original processing methods: For the immunoSEQ data, sequences were junction-only without quality scores, so filtering differed. Clones were read by immunoSEQ multiplex PCR, and TCRdb kept only the in-frame ones, dropping some. The DNA gave D and trimming, while V, J and clone size come from that table. The sample has fewer than 600,000 clones; approximately 71% are singletons. Germline assignment: CDR1 MNHNY and CDR2 SVGAGI (reference sequence). The CDR3 totals 12 residues. V lost 6 bases and J 2 bases, leaving 7 bases between the germline ends. With respect to this clone: The antigen remains unidentified.

This TCR derives from a woman aged 40 to 50 in good health. Some clones in this sample may be carry-over from other donors' samples. The V and J genes are TRBV6-6 and TRBJ1-1; D gene unclear. Source material: PBMCs. The CDR3 DNA follows: TGTGCCAGCAGCCGCATTAACACTGAAGCTTTCTTT. Its protein is CASSRINTEAFF.